Here is one T cell receptor beta chain with its context. The antigen remains unidentified. V gave up 3 bases and J gave up 4 bases, with 10 bases separating them. The CDR3 runs 14 residues. Germline CDR1 SEHNR, CDR2 FQNEAQ (reference sequence). The sample originates from a study of cytomegalovirus exposure and HLA in healthy donors. Study-wide findings and caveats: Researchers catalogued about 160 TCR beta chains as cytomegalovirus-associated. As was reported, the HLA-A and HLA-B alleles of most subjects were accurately predicted from TCR beta sequences. In vitro data verified a few CMV-associated chains as specific for CMV antigens. The study carried out a later analysis of TCR beta sequences. It associated some 17,000 of them with specific HLA alleles at a false discovery rate of 0.05.

13 Jbeta primers and 60 Vbeta primers were used for the PCR. Libraries were prepared by immunoSEQ multiplex PCR; TCRdb keeps only in-frame clonotypes and omits some of them. This sample has roughly 190,000 clones, with 80% found just once. The clonotype comes from a woman between 40 and 50 years old in good health and CMV-seronegative. The chain couples TRBV7-9 to TRBJ1-3; D ambiguous. The sequencing input was PBMCs. The CDR3 is CASSLSGIGNTIYF. CDR3 sequence (DNA): TGTGCCAGCAGCTTGTCGGGAATAGGAAACACCATATATTTT.